The following is a TCR beta chain sequence with its context. The antigen remains undetermined. The CDR3 runs to 14 residues. CDR1 SGHNT and CDR2 YYREEE come from the germline V gene (reference sequence). Trimming left V 9 bases short and J 0 bases short, with 13 bases between. Treatment here: roughly 11-day PBMC culture with coronavirus spike peptide pools or control peptides (ViraFEST assay). CD4+ T cells of the unexposed donor were collected before the COVID-19 pandemic (2011-2018). The ViraFEST method relied on peptide pools to expand antigen-specific T cells, followed by TCR sequencing. Negative selection enriched CD4+ T cells from cultures at roughly 11 days. The sample belongs to a study of vaccination and CD4 T cells after COVID-19. Turning to the study itself: SARS-CoV-2, HCoV-NL63, HCoV-OC43 and HCoV-229E supplied the overlapping spike peptides used to stimulate cells.

Sequencing of cultured CD4+ T cell DNA used the Oncomine TCR Beta short-read assay. The template was genomic DNA from cultured CD4+ T cells. MiXCR was run by TCRdb on the PCR reads, yielding one entry per CDR3 protein. The sample shows thousands of distinct CDR3 sequences, about 37% of them seen only once. J is TRBJ2-1 and V is TRBV5-4; tentative D call: TRBD1 (5 bases). This receptor was obtained from a human donor in good health. Sequencing was carried out using CD4+ T cells from blood, cultured in vitro. The CDR3 sequence is CATRVGNSYNEQFF. The CDR3 DNA sequence: TGTGCCACCAGGGTAGGAAACTCCTACAATGAGCAGTTCTTC. Filled out from reference TRBV5-4 and TRBJ2-1, the complete variable domain reads ETGVTQSPTHLIKTRGQQVTLRCSSQSGHNTVSWYQQALGQGPQFIFQYYREEENGRGNFPPRFSGLQFPNYSSELNVNALELDDSALYLCATRVGNSYNEQFFGPGTRLTVL.